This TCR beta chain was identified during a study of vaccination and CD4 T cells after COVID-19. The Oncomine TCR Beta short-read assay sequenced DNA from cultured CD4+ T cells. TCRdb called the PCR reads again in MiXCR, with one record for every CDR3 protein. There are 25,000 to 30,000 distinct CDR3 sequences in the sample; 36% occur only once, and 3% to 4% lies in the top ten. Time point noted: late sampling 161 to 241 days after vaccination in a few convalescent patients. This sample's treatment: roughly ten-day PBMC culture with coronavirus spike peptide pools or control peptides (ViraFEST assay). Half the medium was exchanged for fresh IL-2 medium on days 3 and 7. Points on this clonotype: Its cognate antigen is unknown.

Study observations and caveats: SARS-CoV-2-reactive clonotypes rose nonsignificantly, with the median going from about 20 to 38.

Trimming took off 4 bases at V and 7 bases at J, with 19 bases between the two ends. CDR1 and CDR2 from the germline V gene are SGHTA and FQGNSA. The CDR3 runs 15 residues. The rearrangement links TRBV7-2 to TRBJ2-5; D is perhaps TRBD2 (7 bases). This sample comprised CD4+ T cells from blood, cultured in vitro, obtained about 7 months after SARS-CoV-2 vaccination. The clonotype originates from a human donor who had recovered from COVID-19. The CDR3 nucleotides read TGTGCCAGCAGCTACCAACAGGGAACGGGGGGGACCCAGTACTTC. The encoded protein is CASSYQQGTGGTQYF.